This entry features one TCR beta chain sequence. This entry is derived from a study of regulatory T cells in long-lasting Graves disease. iRepertoire HTBI primers and Arm-PCR of CDR3 regions built TCR beta libraries. TCRdb independently ran MiXCR on the multiplex PCR reads; one entry per CDR3 protein. The table includes about 660,000 distinct CDR3 sequences, approximately 31% detected once. This sample's time point: persistent/refractory GD, antithyroid drugs over 5 years with positive TRAb. From RNA extracted from PBMCs, the TCR library was made. The starting material was peripheral blood mononuclear cells (PBMCs), obtained when the disease was refractory, from a patient treated with antithyroid drugs. The sequence was obtained from a female donor with Graves disease.

CDR3 nucleotide sequence: TGCAGTGCTAGTACGTCAGGGGGAGACTATGGCTACACCTTC. This translates into CSASTSGGDYGYTF. The rearrangement joins TRBV20-1 to TRBJ1-2, with 7 bases identical to TRBD1. The germline V gene encodes CDR1 DFQATT and CDR2 SNEGSKA (reference sequence). With V trimmed by 3 bases and J by 3 bases, 7 bases remained unmatched. The CDR3 is made up of 14 amino acids.